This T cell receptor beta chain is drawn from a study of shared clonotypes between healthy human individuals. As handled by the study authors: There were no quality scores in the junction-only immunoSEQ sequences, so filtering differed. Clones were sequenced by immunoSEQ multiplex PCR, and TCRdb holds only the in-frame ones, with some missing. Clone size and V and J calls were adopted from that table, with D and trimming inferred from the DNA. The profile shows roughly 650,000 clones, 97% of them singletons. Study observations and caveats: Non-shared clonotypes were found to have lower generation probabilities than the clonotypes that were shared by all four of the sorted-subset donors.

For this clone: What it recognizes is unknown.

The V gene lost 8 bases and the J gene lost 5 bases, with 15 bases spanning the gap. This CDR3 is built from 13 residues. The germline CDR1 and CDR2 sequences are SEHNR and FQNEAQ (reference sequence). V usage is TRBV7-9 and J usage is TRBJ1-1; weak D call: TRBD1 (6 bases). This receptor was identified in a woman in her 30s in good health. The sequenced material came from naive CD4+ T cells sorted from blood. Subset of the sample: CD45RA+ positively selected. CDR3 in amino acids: CASARQEGTEAFF. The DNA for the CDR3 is TGTGCCAGCGCCCGACAGGAAGGAACTGAAGCTTTCTTT.